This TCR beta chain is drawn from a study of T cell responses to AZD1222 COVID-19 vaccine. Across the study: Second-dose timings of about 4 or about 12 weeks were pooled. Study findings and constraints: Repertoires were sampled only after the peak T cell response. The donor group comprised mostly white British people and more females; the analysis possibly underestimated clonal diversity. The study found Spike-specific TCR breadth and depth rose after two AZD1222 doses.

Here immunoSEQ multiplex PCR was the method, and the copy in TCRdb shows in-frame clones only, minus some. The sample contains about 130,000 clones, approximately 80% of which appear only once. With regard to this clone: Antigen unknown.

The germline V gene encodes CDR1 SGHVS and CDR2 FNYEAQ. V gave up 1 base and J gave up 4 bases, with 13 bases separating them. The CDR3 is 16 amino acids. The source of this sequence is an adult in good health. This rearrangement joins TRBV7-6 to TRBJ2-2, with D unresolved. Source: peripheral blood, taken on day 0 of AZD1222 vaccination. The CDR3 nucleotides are TGTGCCAGCAGCTTAGTCGGAACCCCGGGCACCGGGGAGCTGTTTTTT. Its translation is CASSLVGTPGTGELFF.